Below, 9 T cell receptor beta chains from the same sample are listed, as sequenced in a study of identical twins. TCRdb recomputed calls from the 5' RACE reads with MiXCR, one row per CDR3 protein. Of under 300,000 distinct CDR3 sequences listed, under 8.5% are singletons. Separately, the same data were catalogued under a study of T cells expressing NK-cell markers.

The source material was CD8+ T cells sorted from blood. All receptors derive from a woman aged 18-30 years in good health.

CDR3 DNA sequence: TGTGCCAGCAGCTTACTTGCGGATGAGCAGTTCTTC. Amino acids: CASSLLADEQFF. The chain carries TRBV7-9 and TRBJ2-1; unclear D gene. Germline V lookup: CDR1 SEHNR, CDR2 FQNEAQ (reference sequence). Trimming removed 2 bases at V and 8 bases at J, with 7 bases between. This CDR3 contains 12 residues.

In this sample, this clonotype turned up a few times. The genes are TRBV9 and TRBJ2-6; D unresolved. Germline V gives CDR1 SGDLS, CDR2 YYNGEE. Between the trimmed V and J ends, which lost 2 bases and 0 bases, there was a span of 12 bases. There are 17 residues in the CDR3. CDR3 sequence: CASSVVTYSSGANVLTF. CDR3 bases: TGTGCCAGCAGCGTGGTTACATACTCCTCTGGGGCCAACGTCCTGACTTTC.

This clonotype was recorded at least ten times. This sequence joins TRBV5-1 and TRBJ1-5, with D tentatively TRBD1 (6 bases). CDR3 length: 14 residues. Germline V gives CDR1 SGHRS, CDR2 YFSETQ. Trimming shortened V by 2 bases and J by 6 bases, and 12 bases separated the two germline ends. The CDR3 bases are TGCGCCAGCAGCTTCACAGGGATGGGTCAGCCCCAGCATTTT. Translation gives CASSFTGMGQPQHF.

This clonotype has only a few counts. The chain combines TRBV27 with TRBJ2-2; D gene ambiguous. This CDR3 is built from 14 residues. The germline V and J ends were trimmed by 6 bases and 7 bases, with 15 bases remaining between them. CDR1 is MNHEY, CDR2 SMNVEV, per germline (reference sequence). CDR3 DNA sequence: TGTGCCAGCAGCCCCGGGTATCTTGGCGGGGAGCTGTTTTTT. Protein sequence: CASSPGYLGGELFF.

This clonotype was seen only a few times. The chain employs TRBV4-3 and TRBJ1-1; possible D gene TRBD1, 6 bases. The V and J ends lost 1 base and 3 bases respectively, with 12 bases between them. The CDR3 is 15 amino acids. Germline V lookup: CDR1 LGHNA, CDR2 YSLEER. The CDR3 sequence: CASSQGPEGDTEAFF. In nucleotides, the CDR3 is TGCGCCAGCAGCCAAGGGCCGGAGGGGGACACTGAAGCTTTCTTT.

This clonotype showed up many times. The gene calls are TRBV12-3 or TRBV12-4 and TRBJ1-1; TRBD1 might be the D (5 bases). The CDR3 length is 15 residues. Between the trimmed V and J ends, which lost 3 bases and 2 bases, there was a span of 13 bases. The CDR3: CASSFWGSFNTEAFF. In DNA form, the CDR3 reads TGTGCCAGCAGTTTTTGGGGGAGCTTTAACACTGAAGCTTTCTTT.

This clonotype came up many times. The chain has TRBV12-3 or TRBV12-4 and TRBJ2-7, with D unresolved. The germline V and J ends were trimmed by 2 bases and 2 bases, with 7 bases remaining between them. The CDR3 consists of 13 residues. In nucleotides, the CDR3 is TGTGCCAGCAGTTTAAACGGACCCTACGAGCAGTACTTC. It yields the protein CASSLNGPYEQYF.

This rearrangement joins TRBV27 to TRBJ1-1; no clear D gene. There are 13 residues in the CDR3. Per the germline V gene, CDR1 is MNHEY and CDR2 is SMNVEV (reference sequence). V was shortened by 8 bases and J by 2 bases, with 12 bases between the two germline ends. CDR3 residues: CASRLSVNTEAFF. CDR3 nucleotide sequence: TGTGCCAGCCGCTTGAGTGTAAACACTGAAGCTTTCTTT.

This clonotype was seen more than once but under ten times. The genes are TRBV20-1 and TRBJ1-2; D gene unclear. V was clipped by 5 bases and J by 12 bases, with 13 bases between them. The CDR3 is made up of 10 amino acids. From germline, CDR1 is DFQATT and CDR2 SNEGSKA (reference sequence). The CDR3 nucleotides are TGCAGTGCTGGCCGGGATTTCGACACCTTC. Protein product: CSAGRDFDTF.